Each of the 28 T cell receptor beta chains below was sequenced from the same sample in a study of regulatory dendritic cells for organ transplantation. These receptors' antigens are unknown. Allogeneic regulatory or mature dendritic cells were co-cultured for approximately 5 days with CFSE-labeled sorted T cells at 1:10. The method was immunoSEQ multiplex PCR; TCRdb's version includes in-frame clones alone and lacks a portion of them. Found here are more than 9,500 clones, roughly 90% of them singletons; the top ten hold approximately 0.22%. Specimen: naive CD8+ T cells from blood cultured with regulatory dendritic cells. As for subset: CD45RA+ naive T cells. Source of these receptors: a human donor in good health.

V is TRBV29-1 and J is TRBJ2-1, with TRBD2 matching over 11 bases. With 7 bases clipped from V and 3 bases from J, the junction kept 8 bases outside the gene matches. Looked up from germline, CDR1 is SQVTM and CDR2 is ANQGSEA. There are 15 residues in the CDR3. The CDR3 region is CSADTLAGGYNEQFF. CDR3 bases: TGCAGCGCAGACACCCTAGCGGGAGGCTACAATGAGCAGTTCTTC.

V and J are TRBV4-3 and TRBJ2-7; D is undetermined. The germline CDR1 and CDR2 sequences are LGHNA and YSLEER. The ends were cut back, 0 bases at V and 3 bases at J, with 12 bases in the middle. CDR3 length equals 15 residues. This chain's CDR3 is CASSQDLGTHYEQYF. Written as DNA, the CDR3 is TGCGCCAGCAGCCAAGATTTAGGAACGCACTACGAGCAGTACTTC.

The chain couples TRBV28 to TRBJ2-3, with 14 nucleotides matching TRBD2. Per germline, CDR1 MDHEN and CDR2 SYDVKM. The J segment lost 5 bases and the V segment lost 1 base, leaving 8 bases of the junction unmatched. The CDR3 spans 18 residues. CDR3 in DNA: TGTGCCAGCAGTTTATTAGTGGGACTAGCGGGAGAGGGAGATACGCAGTATTTT. It specifies CASSLLVGLAGEGDTQYF.

The V gene is TRBV7-3, the J gene TRBJ2-7; D gene unclear. Germline loops: CDR1 SGHTA, CDR2 FQGTGA. CDR3 size: 17 residues. Trimming left V 5 bases short and J 2 bases short, with 22 bases between. CDR3 bases: TGTGCCAGCAGCCTAATGCAGACCTTAGTCTTAACCTACGAGCAGTACTTC. Protein: CASSLMQTLVLTYEQYF.

The rearrangement links TRBV27 to TRBJ1-6; D call uncertain. Germline V gene sequence: CDR1 MNHEY, CDR2 SMNVEV (reference sequence). Trimming pared 2 bases from V and 7 bases from J, leaving 3 bases between. CDR3 length equals 12 residues. The CDR3 loop is CASSLGNSPLHF. CDR3 bases: TGTGCCAGCAGTTTAGGGAATTCACCCCTCCACTTT.

CDR3 amino acids: CASSLRGAGLAFF. CDR3 DNA: TGTGCCAGCAGCTTAAGAGGGGCCGGTTTGGCTTTCTTT. This sequence joins TRBV7-3 and TRBJ1-1; tentative D call: TRBD1 (5 bases). The CDR3 is made up of 13 amino acids. Trimming shortened V by 1 base and J by 11 bases, and 14 bases separated the two germline ends. Germline CDR1 SGHTA, CDR2 FQGTGA.

J is TRBJ2-5 and V is TRBV2; D is unclear. The DNA end favors TRBJ2-7, so the J call may be wrong. CDR1 is SNHLY, CDR2 FYNNEI, per germline. CDR3 length equals 13 residues. Here the CDR3 reads CATYLPVGSEQYF. The CDR3 coding sequence is TGTGCCACCTACCTCCCAGTGGGATCCGAGCAGTACTTC.

The chain employs TRBV19 and TRBJ2-7; D unclear. CDR3 length equals 13 residues. CDR1 is LNHDA and CDR2 is SQIVND in the germline V gene (reference sequence). The germline V and J ends were trimmed by 1 base and 0 bases, with 4 bases remaining between them. The CDR3 DNA sequence: TGTGCCAGTAGTATAGGCTACTCCTACGAGCAGTACTTC. Residues: CASSIGYSYEQYF.

This clone appeared a single time. J is TRBJ2-7 and V is TRBV27; possibly TRBD1 or TRBD2 for D (6 bases each). Trimming pared 1 base from V and 2 bases from J, leaving 24 bases between. The germline V gene has CDR1 MNHEY and CDR2 SMNVEV (reference sequence). There are 19 residues in the CDR3. The CDR3 sequence: CASSLYNLNGGHSTYEQYF. DNA for the CDR3: TGTGCCAGCAGTTTATATAACTTGAATGGGGGGCACTCAACCTACGAGCAGTACTTC.

The chain employs TRBV9 and TRBJ2-4; the D call may be TRBD1 or TRBD2 (5 bases each). The V end lost 3 bases, the J end lost 0 bases, and 10 bases lay between the germline ends. The CDR3 extends over 15 amino acids. Germline CDR1 reads SGDLS; CDR2 reads YYNGEE. The CDR3: CASSAGPRAKNIQYF. CDR3 DNA sequence: TGTGCCAGCAGCGCGGGACCGAGAGCCAAAAACATTCAGTACTTC.

The chain has TRBV7-8 and TRBJ2-7; no clear D gene. Looked up from germline, CDR1 is SGHVS and CDR2 is FQNEAQ. The CDR3 length is 15 residues. V lost 8 bases to trimming and J lost 0 bases, with 17 bases between them. The CDR3: CASRPERPPSYEQYF. CDR3 sequence (DNA): TGTGCCAGCCGCCCGGAGAGGCCACCCTCCTACGAGCAGTACTTC.

V and J are TRBV19 and TRBJ2-3, with D unresolved. Germline CDR1 LNHDA, CDR2 SQIVND (reference sequence). V was trimmed by 3 bases and J by 2 bases, leaving 9 bases between them. This CDR3 has 14 amino acids. The CDR3 nucleotides read TGTGCCAGTAGTATCGACGGGTACACAGATACGCAGTATTTT. It encodes CASSIDGYTDTQYF.

The chain joins TRBV29-1 to TRBJ2-5; D possibly corresponds to TRBD1 (5 bases). This CDR3 has 13 residues. CDR1 is SQVTM, CDR2 ANQGSEA, per germline. V lost 7 bases and J 4 bases, leaving 16 bases between the germline ends. The CDR3 region has the DNA TGCAGCGCTGCCGCAGGGTGGGTAGAGACCCAGTACTTC. Its protein is CSAAAGWVETQYF.

This CDR3 reads CASSPLINEQFF. The CDR3 DNA reads TGTGCCAGCAGCCCGCTCATAAATGAGCAGTTCTTC. The chain has TRBV13 and TRBJ2-1; unclear D gene. V lost 5 bases and J lost 7, with 9 bases in between. The CDR3 extends over 12 amino acids. Germline CDR1 is PRHDT and CDR2 is FYEKMQ (reference sequence).

The chain is built from TRBV25-1 and TRBJ1-2; D perhaps matches TRBD1 (5 bases). This CDR3 contains 15 residues. V was trimmed by 6 bases and J by 5 bases, leaving 19 bases between them. CDR1 is MGHDK, CDR2 SYGVNS, per germline. The CDR3 region is CASRVGTAPGYGYTF. CDR3 nucleotide sequence: TGTGCCAGCAGGGTTGGGACTGCCCCCGGGTATGGCTACACCTTC.

The chain couples TRBV5-1 to TRBJ2-7; either TRBD1 or TRBD2 may fit D (5 bases each). CDR3 length: 13 amino acids. V was shortened by 3 bases and J by 3 bases, with 10 bases between the two germline ends. The germline gives CDR1 SGHRS, CDR2 YFSETQ. The CDR3, as DNA: TGCGCCAGCAGCTGGGGACCTATCTACGAGCAGTACTTC. It translates to CASSWGPIYEQYF.

The V and J genes are TRBV4-3 and TRBJ2-1; D tentatively fits TRBD1 or TRBD2 (5 bases each). V was cut by 1 base and J by 4 bases, with 11 bases left in between. Germline CDR1 LGHNA, CDR2 YSLEER. The CDR3 has 15 amino acids. In DNA form, the CDR3 reads TGCGCCAGCAGCCAAGGCCCGGGACCTTACAATGAGCAGTTCTTC. Translated, it gives CASSQGPGPYNEQFF.

The count of this clone is one. V and J are TRBV15 and TRBJ2-7, with D possibly matching TRBD1 (5 bases). V lost 0 bases, J lost 3 bases, and 12 bases lay in between. Germline loops: CDR1 LNHNV, CDR2 YYDKDF (reference sequence). This CDR3 spans 15 amino acids. The chain's CDR3 is CATSRDQGWDYEQYF. Here the CDR3 DNA reads TGTGCCACCAGCAGAGATCAGGGTTGGGACTACGAGCAGTACTTC. Complete variable domain (other parts from reference TRBV15 and TRBJ2-7): DAMVIQNPRYQVTQFGKPVTLSCSQTLNHNVMYWYQQKSSQAPKLLFHYYDKDFNNEADTPDNFQSRRPNTSFCFLDIRSPGLGDTAMYLCATSRDQGWDYEQYFGPGTRLTVT.

The chain is built from TRBV19 and TRBJ2-7; unclear D gene. V lost 3 bases to trimming and J lost 7 bases, with 13 bases between them. This CDR3 has 13 amino acids. The germline V gene encodes CDR1 LNHDA and CDR2 SQIVND (reference sequence). The CDR3 coding sequence is TGTGCCAGTAGTATGCTTTCGTCAGCAGAGCAGTACTTC. Translating it yields CASSMLSSAEQYF.

The chain carries TRBV13 and TRBJ2-3; TRBD2 matches 7 bases. V shed 5 bases and J 4 bases; nucleotides not matched to a gene: 6. The CDR3 covers 14 residues. Germline CDR1 is PRHDT and CDR2 is FYEKMQ (reference sequence). The CDR3 loop is CASSHQLAPDTQYF. The CDR3 bases are TGTGCCAGCAGCCACCAACTAGCGCCAGATACGCAGTATTTT.

V usage is TRBV14 and J usage is TRBJ1-1; unclear D gene. Trimming took off 0 bases at V and 6 bases at J, with 5 bases between the two ends. Germline assignment: CDR1 SGHDN and CDR2 FVKESK. This CDR3 region has 12 residues. The CDR3 DNA is TGTGCCAGCAGCCAAGACAGATCTGAAGCTTTCTTT. The encoded protein is CASSQDRSEAFF.

The CDR3 sequence: CASSLLGRENEQYF. The CDR3 nucleotides are TGTGCCAGCAGTTTATTGGGGCGGGAGAACGAGCAGTACTTC. The rearrangement joins TRBV28 to TRBJ2-7, with 7 bases identical to TRBD2. CDR1 and CDR2 from the germline V gene are MDHEN and SYDVKM. V trimming: 1 base; J trimming: 5 bases; junction bases outside the gene matches: 5. The CDR3 is made up of 14 amino acids.

This rearrangement joins TRBV5-8 to TRBJ2-3, with 11 nucleotides matching TRBD2. J was trimmed by 3 bases and V by 4 bases; bases with no gene match: 4. Germline CDR1 and CDR2: SGHTS and YDEGEE. This CDR3 contains 15 residues. The CDR3 region has the DNA TGTGCCAGCAGCCCGGGACTAGCGGAAACAGATACGCAGTATTTT. Residues: CASSPGLAETDTQYF.

V gene TRBV7-8 combines with J gene TRBJ1-6, with D perhaps matching TRBD1 (6 bases). The CDR3 runs to 16 residues. V was cut by 1 base and J by 0 bases, with 7 bases left in between. Germline values: CDR1 SGHVS, CDR2 FQNEAQ. CDR3 region: CASSLVGGSYNSPLHF. The CDR3 DNA sequence: TGTGCCAGCAGCTTAGTAGGGGGCTCCTATAATTCACCCCTCCACTTT.

The V gene is TRBV5-1, the J gene TRBJ2-1, with no clear D. In germline, CDR1 is SGHRS, CDR2 YFSETQ. The CDR3 is 11 residues long. The V gene lost 3 bases and the J gene lost 10 bases, with 8 bases spanning the gap. The CDR3 sequence is CASSSGGEQFF. DNA for the CDR3: TGCGCCAGCAGCTCGGGTGGGGAGCAGTTCTTC.

The chain joins TRBV4-3 to TRBJ2-3; 8 nucleotides match TRBD2. CDR1 is LGHNA, CDR2 YSLEER, per germline. This CDR3 contains 20 residues. The V gene end was trimmed by 2 bases and the J gene end by 1 base; junction bases not matched to a gene: 17. The CDR3 loop reads CASSQRPTTGGGVGTDTQYF. In DNA, the CDR3 is TGCGCCAGCAGCCAACGACCAACAACCGGGGGGGGTGTTGGCACAGATACGCAGTATTTT.

The rearrangement uses TRBV4-3 and TRBJ1-5; D gene ambiguous. CDR1 is LGHNA and CDR2 is YSLEER in the germline V gene. The CDR3 covers 15 residues. Between the trimmed V and J ends, which lost 2 bases and 1 base, there was a span of 9 bases. As DNA, the CDR3 is TGCGCCAGCAGCCAAATATGGGAAAGCAATCAGCCCCAGCATTTT. It codes for CASSQIWESNQPQHF.

This sequence joins TRBV29-1 and TRBJ2-2, with D possibly TRBD1 on 5 matching bases. The V gene lost 4 bases and the J gene lost 6 bases, with 9 bases spanning the gap. Germline V lookup: CDR1 SQVTM, CDR2 ANQGSEA. The CDR3 length is 12 residues. CDR3 DNA sequence: TGCAGCGTTGCTTGGGGCCCCGGGGAGCTGTTTTTT. Translating gives CSVAWGPGELFF.